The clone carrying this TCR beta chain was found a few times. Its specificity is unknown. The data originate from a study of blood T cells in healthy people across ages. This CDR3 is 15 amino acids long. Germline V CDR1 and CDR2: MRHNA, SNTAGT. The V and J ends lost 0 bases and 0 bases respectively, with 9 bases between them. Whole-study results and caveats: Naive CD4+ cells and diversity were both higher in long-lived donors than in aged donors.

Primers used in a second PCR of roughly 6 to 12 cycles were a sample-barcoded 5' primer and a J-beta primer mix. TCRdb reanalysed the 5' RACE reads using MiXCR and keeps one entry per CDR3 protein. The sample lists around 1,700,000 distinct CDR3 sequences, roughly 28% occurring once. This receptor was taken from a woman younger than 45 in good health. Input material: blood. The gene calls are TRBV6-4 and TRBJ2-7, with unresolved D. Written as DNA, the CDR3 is TGTGCCAGCAGTGACTCGAATAGCCGCTCCTACGAGCAGTACTTC. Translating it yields CASSDSNSRSYEQYF.